The clone carrying this T cell receptor beta chain has just a few counts. The data are from a study of blood T cell repertoires in COVID-19. Study summary: PBMCs, B-cell-depleted T cells, or T cells provided the cDNA or gDNA that made up the material.

Per the authors' pipeline: Reference gene primer amplification yielded estimated nucleated cell counts. Clones were sequenced by immunoSEQ multiplex PCR, and TCRdb holds only the in-frame ones, with some missing. V, J and clone size are taken as reported in that table, and D and trimming were inferred from the DNA itself. This table has approximately 52,000 clones, 80% to 90% appearing once. The CDR3 is 13 amino acids. Trimming cost V 5 bases and J 3 bases, with 8 bases left between them. Germline V gene lookup returns CDR1 PRHDT and CDR2 FYEKMQ (reference sequence). The sequencing input was peripheral blood. This chain joins TRBV13 and TRBJ1-3; D is unclear. The sequence was obtained from a man between 60 and 70 years old with acute or convalescent COVID-19. CDR3 in DNA: TGTGCCAGCAGCAAGCGAGATGGAAACACCATATATTTT. It encodes CASSKRDGNTIYF. Full variable domain (missing parts from reference TRBV13 and TRBJ1-3): AAGVIQSPRHLIKEKRETATLKCYPIPRHDTVYWYQQGPGQDPQFLISFYEKMQSDKGSIPDRFSAQQFSDYHSELNMSSLELGDSALYFCASSKRDGNTIYFGEGSWLTVV.